The 29 T cell receptor beta chains listed next were all sequenced from one sample in a study of cytomegalovirus exposure and HLA in healthy donors. The study ran its PCR with 60 Vbeta and 13 Jbeta primers. Assay used: immunoSEQ multiplex PCR; TCRdb lists only in-frame clones, some missing. The sample contains under 200,000 clones, approximately 85% of which appear only once. Sequenced input: PBMCs. Every receptor here comes from a man aged 18-30 years in good health and CMV-seropositive.

Here the CDR3 reads CASSLDRYEQYF. CDR3 nucleotide sequence: TGTGCCAGCAGCTTGGACAGGTACGAGCAGTACTTC. The chain carries TRBV5-6 and TRBJ2-7; D possibly corresponds to TRBD1 (5 bases). V was pared by 0 bases and J by 4 bases, with 5 bases between. The germline CDR1 and CDR2 sequences are SGHDT and YYEEEE. The CDR3 sequence is 12 residues long.

The genes are TRBV4-1 and TRBJ2-3; 11 bases align to TRBD2. The CDR3 length is 16 residues. The V gene's germline CDR1 is MGHRA and CDR2 YSYEKL. The trim removed 4 bases at V and 4 bases at J, leaving 7 bases unmatched. CDR3 sequence: CASSRLAGGAPDTQYF. The CDR3, as DNA: TGCGCCAGCAGCCGGTTAGCGGGGGGGGCACCAGATACGCAGTATTTT.

The chain employs TRBV6-5 and TRBJ2-7; D possibly corresponds to TRBD1 (6 bases). The V end was cut by 6 bases, the J end by 6 bases, with 15 bases between. Germline assignment: CDR1 MNHEY and CDR2 SVGAGI. The CDR3 has 13 residues. CDR3 in DNA: TGTGCCAGCAGCCTCGACAGGTCACGCGAGCAGTACTTC. This gives the protein CASSLDRSREQYF.

V is TRBV19 and J is TRBJ2-2; the D gene is possibly TRBD1 (6 bases). Trimming cost V 4 bases and J 2 bases, with 14 bases left between them. The CDR3 length is 16 residues. Germline V gene sequence: CDR1 LNHDA, CDR2 SQIVND (reference sequence). The CDR3 nucleotides are TGTGCCAGTAGTACCCCCGGGACACCTAACACCGGGGAGCTGTTTTTT. Its translation: CASSTPGTPNTGELFF.

The chain is built from TRBV9 and TRBJ2-7, with no clear D. This CDR3 is 14 amino acids long. V shed 1 base and J shed 1 base, with 9 bases lying between them. Germline CDR1 SGDLS, CDR2 YYNGEE. CDR3 sequence: CASSVLTPSYEQYF. The CDR3 nucleotides read TGTGCCAGCAGCGTACTTACACCTTCCTACGAGCAGTACTTC.

The gene calls are TRBV7-2 and TRBJ1-5; TRBD1 matches at 9 bases. Trimming took 8 bases from V and 2 from J; bases not matched to a gene: 4. This CDR3 region has 14 residues. Germline CDR1 SGHTA, CDR2 FQGNSA. The CDR3 DNA reads as TGTGCCAGCGGTCGGACAGGGGGCAATCAGCCCCAGCATTTT. Its protein product is CASGRTGGNQPQHF.

The chain links TRBV11-1 to TRBJ1-1; D gene unclear. Germline V gives CDR1 SGHAT, CDR2 FQDESV (reference sequence). Trimming stripped 2 bases from V and 5 bases from J, with 6 bases between. The CDR3 is 12 amino acids. CDR3 protein: CASSLSGTEAFF. In nucleotides, the CDR3 is TGTGCCAGCAGCTTATCGGGGACTGAAGCTTTCTTT.

With respect to this clone: The same CDR3 arises from other DNA sequences in this sample as well. V is TRBV7-9 and J is TRBJ1-1; D gene unclear. With 5 bases removed from V and 8 bases from J, the gap between germline ends came to 9 bases. From germline, CDR1 is SEHNR and CDR2 FQNEAQ (reference sequence). This CDR3 region has 11 residues. CDR3 sequence reads: CASSPGYEAFF. Here the CDR3 DNA reads TGTGCCAGCAGCCCAGGTTACGAAGCTTTCTTT. The whole variable domain, filled in from reference TRBV7-9 and TRBJ1-1, reads DTGVSQNPRHKITKRGQNVTFRCDPISEHNRLYWYRQTLGQGPEFLTYFQNEAQLEKSRLLSDRFSAERPKGSFSTLEIQRTEQGDSAMYLCASSPGYEAFFGQGTRLTVV.

The rearrangement joins TRBV25-1 to TRBJ1-4, with 10 bases aligning to TRBD1. Germline-derived CDR1 and CDR2 are MGHDK and SYGVNS. J was trimmed by 6 bases and V by 6 bases; bases with no gene match: 10. The CDR3 extends over 16 amino acids. CDR3 amino acids: CASSLGTGTGDEKLFF. The CDR3 bases are TGTGCCAGCAGCCTTGGGACCGGGACAGGGGATGAAAAACTGTTTTTT.

The chain employs TRBV9 and TRBJ1-5; 7 bases line up with TRBD1. CDR3 length: 16 residues. V dropped 4 bases and J dropped 2; count of bases not matched to a gene: 9. Germline lookup yields CDR1 SGDLS and CDR2 YYNGEE. The CDR3 sequence is CASSPGRQGGNQPQHF. The DNA for the CDR3 is TGTGCCAGCAGCCCAGGGCGACAGGGCGGCAATCAGCCCCAGCATTTT.

As for this clone: One end of the junction varies from germline; a read error may be responsible. The J gene is TRBJ1-6, the V gene TRBV7-9; 8 bases are shared with TRBD1. The CDR3 length is 13 residues. Per germline, CDR1 SEHNR and CDR2 FQNEAQ (reference sequence). Written as DNA, the CDR3 is TGTTCCAGCAGCGGACAGGGTAATTCACCCCTCCACTTT. Its protein is CSSSGQGNSPLHF.

The genes are TRBV30 and TRBJ1-5; TRBD1 matches 7 bases. This CDR3 has 19 amino acids. The V gene's germline CDR1 is GTSNPN and CDR2 SVGIG (reference sequence). V shed 5 bases and J 1 base; nucleotides not matched to a gene: 20. CDR3 sequence reads: CAWGRQGASYLSSNQPQHF. Written as DNA, the CDR3 is TGTGCCTGGGGGAGACAGGGTGCGTCGTACCTTTCCAGCAATCAGCCCCAGCATTTT.

V is TRBV30 and J is TRBJ2-3; 8 bases agree with TRBD1. This CDR3 has 14 amino acids. Germline V CDR1 and CDR2: GTSNPN, SVGIG (reference sequence). The CDR3 DNA reads TGTGGGGCGGGGCAGGGGGCGTCGGTCCGAACGCAGTATTTT. Protein product: CGAGQGASVRTQYF.

A remark on this clone: The junction shows a germline mismatch at one end, possibly a read error. The chain carries TRBV7-9 and TRBJ2-5; 7 bases line up with TRBD1. CDR3 length: 15 amino acids. CDR1 SEHNR and CDR2 FQNEAQ come from the germline V gene (reference sequence). The CDR3 coding sequence is TGTGCCAGCAGCTTAGGGGGACAGCCTCAAGAGGCCCAGTACTTC. It yields the protein CASSLGGQPQEAQYF.

The V call is TRBV5-1, the J call TRBJ2-7; 7 positions match TRBD2. J gave up 0 bases and V 2 bases, and 11 bases lay outside the gene matches. Germline V gives CDR1 SGHRS, CDR2 YFSETQ. This CDR3 comprises 17 residues. CDR3 DNA sequence: TGCGCCAGCAGCTTTTCCTCGGGACGCGGGAGCTCCTACGAGCAGTACTTC. Residues: CASSFSSGRGSSYEQYF.

Concerning this clone itself: An end of the junction differs from the germline gene, which may be a read error. The chain links TRBV7-9 to TRBJ2-3; 7 bases align to TRBD1. The CDR3 is made up of 15 amino acids. Germline values: CDR1 SEHNR, CDR2 FQNEAQ (reference sequence). The CDR3 reads CASSSKTGNTDTRYF. CDR3 coding DNA: TGTGCCAGCAGCTCCAAGACAGGGAATACAGATACGCGGTATTTT.

The V call is TRBV25-1, the J call TRBJ2-7; a weak D match, TRBD1 (5 bases). The CDR3 is 15 amino acids. Germline V CDR1 and CDR2: MGHDK, SYGVNS. Trimming cost V 3 bases and J 3 bases, with 15 bases left between them. The CDR3: CASSDQFARVYEQYF. The CDR3 bases are TGTGCCAGCAGTGATCAGTTCGCCAGGGTCTACGAGCAGTACTTC.

The sample holds one count of this clone. The V and J genes are TRBV4-3 and TRBJ1-1; 8 bases agree with TRBD1. The CDR3 contains 15 residues. The V segment lost 3 bases and the J segment 9 bases; nucleotides outside the gene matches: 12. CDR1 and CDR2 (germline): LGHNA, YSLEER. The CDR3 protein is CASSHRAQGDSKAFF. The CDR3 bases are TGCGCCAGCAGCCATCGGGCACAGGGGGATTCCAAAGCTTTCTTT.

The rearrangement joins TRBV4-1 to TRBJ1-1; 7 nucleotides line up with TRBD1. The CDR3 runs 15 residues. V gave up 3 bases and J gave up 6 bases; unmatched junction bases: 10. Per the germline V gene, CDR1 is MGHRA and CDR2 is YSYEKL. In DNA form, the CDR3 reads TGCGCCAGCAGCCAGGTAGACAGGGACGGTTCTGAAGCTTTCTTT. This encodes CASSQVDRDGSEAFF.

The gene calls are TRBV5-1 and TRBJ2-3, with 11 nucleotides matching TRBD2. The length of the CDR3 is 18 residues. The germline gives CDR1 SGHRS, CDR2 YFSETQ. V was pared by 2 bases and J by 0 bases, with 8 bases of the junction left unmatched. The CDR3, as DNA: TGCGCCAGCAGCTTTGTACTAGCGGGGGCCCTGAGCACAGATACGCAGTATTTT. Its protein product is CASSFVLAGALSTDTQYF.

V usage is TRBV9 and J usage is TRBJ2-5; TRBD2 might be the D (5 bases). Matching the DNA end better, TRBJ2-7 makes the J call doubtful. This CDR3 has 14 residues. CDR1 is SGDLS and CDR2 is YYNGEE in the germline V gene. The CDR3 spells CASSVGGGGYEQYF. The CDR3 DNA is TGTGCCAGCAGCGTAGGTGGAGGAGGCTACGAGCAGTACTTC.

V usage is TRBV5-1 and J usage is TRBJ2-3; maybe TRBD2 (5 bases). In germline, CDR1 is SGHRS, CDR2 YFSETQ. This CDR3 is built from 16 residues. Deletions cut 4 bases from V and 1 base from J, with 16 bases between. CDR3 residues: CASSRGADGGTDTQYF. DNA of the CDR3: TGCGCCAGCAGCCGTGGAGCGGACGGTGGCACAGATACGCAGTATTTT. Filled out from reference TRBV5-1 and TRBJ2-3, the complete variable domain reads KAGVTQTPRYLIKTRGQQVTLSCSPISGHRSVSWYQQTPGQGLQFLFEYFSETQRNKGNFPGRFSGRQFSNSRSEMNVSTLELGDSALYLCASSRGADGGTDTQYFGPGTRLTVL.

This chain uses TRBV19 with TRBJ1-6, with 7 positions matching TRBD1. The junction had 6 bases not matched to a gene; V was cut back by 7 bases and J by 6 bases. The CDR3 sequence is 14 residues long. CDR1 LNHDA and CDR2 SQIVND come from the germline V gene (reference sequence). CDR3 sequence (DNA): TGTGCCAGTACTACCAGGGGGGCTAATTCACCCCTCCACTTT. Translated: CASTTRGANSPLHF.

This clone turned up a few times. This chain links TRBV6-5 with TRBJ2-2; TRBD2 matches at 10 bases. CDR3 length: 15 amino acids. V trimming: 6 bases; J trimming: 4 bases; junction bases outside the gene matches: 5. The germline V gene has CDR1 MNHEY and CDR2 SVGAGI. CDR3 sequence: CASSPAGGTTGELFF. As DNA, the CDR3 is TGTGCCAGCAGCCCAGCGGGGGGGACCACCGGGGAGCTGTTTTTT.

The chain has TRBV7-9 and TRBJ2-7; tentatively, D is TRBD2 (7 bases). The CDR3 loop spans 13 amino acids. The germline V gene has CDR1 SEHNR and CDR2 FQNEAQ (reference sequence). The germline V and J ends were trimmed by 3 bases and 5 bases, with 11 bases remaining between them. The CDR3: CASSLGGPNEQYF. In DNA, the CDR3 is TGTGCCAGCAGCTTGGGGGGGCCAAACGAGCAGTACTTC.

The chain combines TRBV2 with TRBJ1-4, with D tentatively TRBD1 (5 bases). This CDR3 spans 14 amino acids. Germline loops: CDR1 SNHLY, CDR2 FYNNEI. The ends were cut back, 7 bases at V and 0 bases at J, with 9 bases in the middle. The CDR3 region has the DNA TGTGCCAGCAACTTCAGGGCAACTAATGAAAAACTGTTTTTT. Amino acids: CASNFRATNEKLFF.

This clone was seen many times. The chain is built from TRBV5-5 and TRBJ2-7, with 7 bases that match TRBD1. From germline, CDR1 is SGHKS and CDR2 YYEKEE (reference sequence). The CDR3 extends over 16 amino acids. V dropped 0 bases and J dropped 4; count of bases not matched to a gene: 10. CDR3 sequence: CASSLANRGAIYEQYF. CDR3 DNA sequence: TGTGCCAGCAGCTTGGCAAACAGGGGAGCGATATACGAGCAGTACTTC.

The chain is built from TRBV5-1 and TRBJ1-1; possible D gene TRBD1, 5 bases. The V gene's germline CDR1 is SGHRS and CDR2 YFSETQ. V was pared by 4 bases and J by 5 bases, with 21 bases between. This CDR3 comprises 16 residues. The CDR3 nucleotides are TGCGCCAGCAGCCCGGATTTCCGAGGCGGGGGGACTGAAGCTTTCTTT. This gives the protein CASSPDFRGGGTEAFF.

The DNA of the CDR3 is TGTGCCAGCAGTGAAGGGACAGTTATCACCGCGCAGTACTTC. This encodes CASSEGTVITAQYF. The J gene is TRBJ2-7, the V gene TRBV2, with TRBD1 as a possible D gene (6 bases). V was pared by 1 base and J by 9 bases, with 16 bases between. The CDR3 contains 14 residues. The germline V gene has CDR1 SNHLY and CDR2 FYNNEI.